Following are 17 T cell receptor beta chains from one sample sequenced in a study of somatic mutations in cytotoxic T cells in rheumatoid arthritis. Sequencing used immunoSEQ multiplex PCR; TCRdb keeps in-frame clones, though not all of them. The profile shows about 30,000 clones, 80% to 85% of them singletons. The sequenced sample was CD8+ T cells sorted from blood. These receptors all stem from an adult with rheumatoid arthritis.

The V call is TRBV5-6, the J call TRBJ1-2, with 7 bases lining up with TRBD1. With V trimmed by 0 bases and J by 4 bases, 3 bases remained unmatched. The CDR3 loop spans 14 amino acids. The germline gives CDR1 SGHDT, CDR2 YYEEEE. The CDR3 sequence: CASSLDRGTYGYTF. DNA for the CDR3: TGTGCCAGCAGCTTGGACAGGGGCACCTATGGCTACACCTTC.

This chain uses TRBV25-1 with TRBJ2-2; 11 nucleotides match TRBD2. Per germline, CDR1 MGHDK and CDR2 SYGVNS. CDR3 length equals 15 residues. V dropped 2 bases and J dropped 8; count of bases not matched to a gene: 4. CDR3 in amino acids: CASSEIAGGRGELFF. The CDR3 nucleotides are TGTGCCAGCAGTGAAATAGCGGGGGGGCGTGGGGAGCTGTTTTTT.

For the CDR3, the DNA is TGTGCCAGCAGCTCCGAGGGGGAGGCAGGAGAAAAACTGTTTTTT. Its protein is CASSSEGEAGEKLFF. The rearrangement uses TRBV9 and TRBJ1-4, with TRBD1 as a possible D gene (6 bases). The CDR3 spans 15 residues. Trimming shortened V by 4 bases and J by 8 bases, and 18 bases separated the two germline ends. CDR1 and CDR2 (germline): SGDLS, YYNGEE.

For the CDR3, the DNA is TGTGCCAGCAGTTGGGGTGGGACCTACGAGCAGTACTTC. This sequence encodes CASSWGGTYEQYF. The V and J genes are TRBV27 and TRBJ2-7; unclear D gene. V shed 4 bases and J shed 2 bases, with 9 bases lying between them. Germline lookup yields CDR1 MNHEY and CDR2 SMNVEV (reference sequence). The CDR3 has 13 residues.

This sequence joins TRBV2 and TRBJ1-2, with 7 bases lining up with TRBD1. Losses at the gene ends were 8 bases for V and 0 bases for J; bases not matched to a gene: 18. CDR1 is SNHLY, CDR2 FYNNEI, per germline. This CDR3 comprises 18 residues. Written as DNA, the CDR3 is TGTGCCAGCGTGGGACAGATAAAAAGAAAATCTACTAACTATGGCTACACCTTC. Its protein product is CASVGQIKRKSTNYGYTF. Combining the CDR3 with reference TRBV2 and TRBJ1-2 gives the whole variable domain EPEVTQTPSHQVTQMGQEVILRCVPISNHLYFYWYRQILGQKVEFLVSFYNNEISEKSEIFDDQFSVERPDGSNFTLKIRSTKLEDSAMYFCASVGQIKRKSTNYGYTFGSGTRLTVV.

V and J are TRBV7-9 and TRBJ1-2; D uncertain. V lost 6 bases and J 8 bases, leaving 19 bases between the germline ends. The CDR3 runs 14 residues. Germline values: CDR1 SEHNR, CDR2 FQNEAQ (reference sequence). CDR3 loop: CASRPRSGIEGYTF. In nucleotides, the CDR3 is TGTGCCAGCAGGCCCCGGTCCGGGATCGAAGGCTACACCTTC.

The chain has TRBV6-5 and TRBJ2-3, with a tentative D call TRBD2 (6 bases). The germline V gene has CDR1 MNHEY and CDR2 SVGAGI. Trimming left V 2 bases short and J 6 bases short, with 12 bases between. This CDR3 is 14 amino acids long. CDR3 bases: TGTGCCAGCAGTTACGGCGGGGAGGTGGATACGCAGTATTTT. Translating it yields CASSYGGEVDTQYF.

The gene calls are TRBV5-4 and TRBJ2-1; D not certain. Germline V gives CDR1 SGHNT, CDR2 YYREEE (reference sequence). Trimming cost V 5 bases and J 6 bases, with 6 bases left between them. The CDR3 has 11 amino acids. The CDR3 bases are TGTGCCAGCAGTTTTTCCAATGAGCAGTTCTTC. This encodes CASSFSNEQFF.

The rearrangement joins TRBV7-9 to TRBJ1-2; TRBD1 aligns across 7 bases. The CDR3 is 18 residues long. Germline V gene data show CDR1 as SEHNR and CDR2 as FQNEAQ (reference sequence). V was pared by 0 bases and J by 0 bases, with 10 bases of the junction left unmatched. For the CDR3, the DNA is TGTGCCAGCAGCTTAGCGCTCGGGACAGAACAAACTAACTATGGCTACACCTTC. Translated: CASSLALGTEQTNYGYTF.

This chain uses TRBV30 with TRBJ1-1; a weak D match, TRBD1 (6 bases). This CDR3 is 14 amino acids long. V gave up 5 bases and J gave up 5 bases, with 18 bases separating them. CDR1 is GTSNPN and CDR2 is SVGIG in the germline V gene (reference sequence). In DNA form, the CDR3 reads TGTGCCTGGTCCCGTGGGGGGGCGGTGACTGAAGCTTTCTTT. Protein: CAWSRGGAVTEAFF.

The chain couples TRBV6-6 to TRBJ1-1, with D uncertain. V was clipped by 7 bases and J by 2 bases, with 14 bases between them. The V gene's germline CDR1 is MNHNY and CDR2 SVGAGI (reference sequence). CDR3 length: 14 residues. In nucleotides, the CDR3 is TGTGCCAGCAACATGGGCGGTATCAACACTGAAGCTTTCTTT. Translating gives CASNMGGINTEAFF.

The rearrangement links TRBV19 to TRBJ2-7; 7 bases agree with TRBD1. From germline, CDR1 is LNHDA and CDR2 SQIVND (reference sequence). The CDR3 has 15 residues. The V and J ends lost 3 bases and 2 bases, in that order; junction bases with no gene match: 7. CDR3 nucleotide sequence: TGTGCCAGTAGTATCGGAACAGGGGTGGCCTACGAGCAGTACTTC. Protein sequence: CASSIGTGVAYEQYF.

The chain couples TRBV29-1 to TRBJ2-3; 11 bases align to TRBD2. From germline, CDR1 is SQVTM and CDR2 ANQGSEA. V was clipped by 5 bases and J by 2 bases; unmatched bases: 6. The CDR3 covers 15 residues. CDR3: CSVLTSGTSTDTQYF. The CDR3 coding sequence is TGCAGCGTTTTGACTAGCGGGACATCCACAGATACGCAGTATTTT.

The V call is TRBV25-1, the J call TRBJ2-3; D uncertain. CDR1 is MGHDK, CDR2 SYGVNS, per germline. Trimming removed 4 bases at V and 1 base at J, with 15 bases between. The CDR3 runs 16 residues. CDR3 residues: CASSVARAWGTDTQYF. For the CDR3, the DNA is TGTGCCAGCAGTGTAGCCCGGGCCTGGGGCACAGATACGCAGTATTTT.

The chain's CDR3 is CASSTGTGGTDTQYF. CDR3 DNA sequence: TGTGCCAGCAGCACCGGGACAGGGGGCACAGATACGCAGTATTTT. The chain recombines TRBV5-6 with TRBJ2-3, with TRBD1 identical over 10 bases. CDR1 is SGHDT, CDR2 YYEEEE, per germline. Germline trimming cut 4 bases from V and 1 base from J; bases unmatched to any gene: 3. The CDR3 extends over 15 amino acids.

The V call is TRBV6-6, the J call TRBJ2-2, with no clear D. This CDR3 is built from 13 residues. The V end lost 2 bases, the J end lost 6 bases, and 7 bases lay between the germline ends. The germline V gene encodes CDR1 MNHNY and CDR2 SVGAGI (reference sequence). The CDR3: CASSYVESGELFF. The CDR3 coding sequence is TGTGCCAGCAGTTACGTTGAGTCCGGGGAGCTGTTTTTT.

This CDR3 reads CASSLSALAPQDNEQFF. The CDR3 DNA follows: TGTGCCAGCAGTTTATCGGCCCTGGCCCCCCAGGACAATGAGCAGTTCTTC. The V call is TRBV27, the J call TRBJ2-1; D gene ambiguous. The CDR3 has 17 residues. V was clipped by 0 bases and J by 5 bases, with 17 bases between them. Germline V lookup: CDR1 MNHEY, CDR2 SMNVEV (reference sequence).